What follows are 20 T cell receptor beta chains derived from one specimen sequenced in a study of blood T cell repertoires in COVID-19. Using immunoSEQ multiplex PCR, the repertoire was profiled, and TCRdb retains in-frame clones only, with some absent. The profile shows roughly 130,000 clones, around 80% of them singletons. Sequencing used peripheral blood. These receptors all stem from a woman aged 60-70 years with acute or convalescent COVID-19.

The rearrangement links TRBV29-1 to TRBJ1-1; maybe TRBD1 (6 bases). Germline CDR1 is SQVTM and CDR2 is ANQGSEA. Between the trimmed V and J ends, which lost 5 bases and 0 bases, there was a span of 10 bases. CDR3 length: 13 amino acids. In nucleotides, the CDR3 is TGCAGCGTTCAACAGGGAATGAACACTGAAGCTTTCTTT. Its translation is CSVQQGMNTEAFF.

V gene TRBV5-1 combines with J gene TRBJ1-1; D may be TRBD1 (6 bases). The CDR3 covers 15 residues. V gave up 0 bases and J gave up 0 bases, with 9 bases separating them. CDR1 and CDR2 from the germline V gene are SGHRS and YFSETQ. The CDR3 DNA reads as TGCGCCAGCAGCTTGGTTTCAGGGGTGAACACTGAAGCTTTCTTT. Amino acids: CASSLVSGVNTEAFF.

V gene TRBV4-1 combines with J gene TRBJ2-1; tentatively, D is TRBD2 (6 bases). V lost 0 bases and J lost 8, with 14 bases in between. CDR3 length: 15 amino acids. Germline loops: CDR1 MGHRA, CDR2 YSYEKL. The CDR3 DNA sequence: TGCGCCAGCAGCCAAGATCCGGGACTGCCGTATGAGCAGTTCTTC. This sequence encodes CASSQDPGLPYEQFF.

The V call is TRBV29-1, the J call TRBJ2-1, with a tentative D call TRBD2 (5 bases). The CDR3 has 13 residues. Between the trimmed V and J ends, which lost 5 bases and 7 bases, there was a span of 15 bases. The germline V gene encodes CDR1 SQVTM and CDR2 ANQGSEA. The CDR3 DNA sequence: TGCAGCGTTACCAGGACTCCTTTGAATGAGCAGTTCTTC. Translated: CSVTRTPLNEQFF.

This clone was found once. CDR3 nucleotides: TGTGCCAGCAGCCAAGAAACTAGCGGGGGCCAAGGGAATGAGCAGTTCTTC. It yields the protein CASSQETSGGQGNEQFF. The V and J genes are TRBV4-2 and TRBJ2-1, with 11 bases identical to TRBD2. The V and J ends lost 0 bases and 7 bases, in that order; junction bases with no gene match: 8. This CDR3 spans 17 amino acids. Germline assignment: CDR1 LGHNA and CDR2 YNFKEQ.

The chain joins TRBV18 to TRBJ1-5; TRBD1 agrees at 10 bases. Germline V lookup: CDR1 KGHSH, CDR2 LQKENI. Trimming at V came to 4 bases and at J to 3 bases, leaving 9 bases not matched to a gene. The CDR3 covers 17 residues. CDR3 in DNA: TGTGCCAGCTCACTTTCCCCGGGACAGGGGTCCAATCAGCCCCAGCATTTT. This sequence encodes CASSLSPGQGSNQPQHF.

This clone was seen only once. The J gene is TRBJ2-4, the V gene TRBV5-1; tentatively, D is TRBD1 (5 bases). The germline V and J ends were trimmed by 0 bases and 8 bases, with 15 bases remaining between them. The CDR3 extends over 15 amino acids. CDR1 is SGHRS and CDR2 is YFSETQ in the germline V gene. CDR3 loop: CASSLAGRARDIQYF. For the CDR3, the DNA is TGCGCCAGCAGCTTGGCGGGCAGGGCTAGGGACATTCAGTACTTC.

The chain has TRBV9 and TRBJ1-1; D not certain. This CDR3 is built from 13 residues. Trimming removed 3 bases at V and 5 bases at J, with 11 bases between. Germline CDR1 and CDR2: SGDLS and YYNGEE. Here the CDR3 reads CASSASRGTEAFF. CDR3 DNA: TGTGCCAGCAGCGCCAGTCGAGGAACTGAAGCTTTCTTT.

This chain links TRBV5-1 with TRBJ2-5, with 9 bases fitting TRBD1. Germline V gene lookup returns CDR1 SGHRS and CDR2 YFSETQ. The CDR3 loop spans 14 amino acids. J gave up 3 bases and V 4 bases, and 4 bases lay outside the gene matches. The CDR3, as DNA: TGCGCCAGCAGCCCTGGGACAGGGAAAGAGACCCAGTACTTC. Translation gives CASSPGTGKETQYF.

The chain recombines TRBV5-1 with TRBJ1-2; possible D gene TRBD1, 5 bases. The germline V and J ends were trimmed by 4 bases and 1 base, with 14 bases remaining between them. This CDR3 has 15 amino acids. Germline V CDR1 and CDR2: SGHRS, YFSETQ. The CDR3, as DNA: TGCGCCAGCAGCCCCACCGACAGTCTTAACTATGGCTACACCTTC. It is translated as CASSPTDSLNYGYTF.

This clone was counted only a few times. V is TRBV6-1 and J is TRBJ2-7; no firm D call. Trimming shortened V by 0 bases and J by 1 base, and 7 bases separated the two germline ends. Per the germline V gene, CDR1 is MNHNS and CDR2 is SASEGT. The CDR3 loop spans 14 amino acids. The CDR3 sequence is CASSEAGESYEQYF. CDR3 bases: TGTGCCAGCAGTGAAGCGGGCGAGTCCTACGAGCAGTACTTC.

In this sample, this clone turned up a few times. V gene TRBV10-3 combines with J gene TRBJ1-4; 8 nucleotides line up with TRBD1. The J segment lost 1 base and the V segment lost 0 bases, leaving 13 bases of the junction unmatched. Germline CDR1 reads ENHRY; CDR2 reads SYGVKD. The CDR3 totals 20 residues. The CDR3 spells CAISESRQGASIVTNEKLFF. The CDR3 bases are TGTGCCATCAGTGAGTCGCGGCAGGGGGCGTCTATAGTAACTAATGAAAAACTGTTTTTT.

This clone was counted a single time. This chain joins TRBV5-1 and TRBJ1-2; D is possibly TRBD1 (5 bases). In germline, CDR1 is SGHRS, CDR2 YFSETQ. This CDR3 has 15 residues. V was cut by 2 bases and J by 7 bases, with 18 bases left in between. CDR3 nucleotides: TGCGCCAGCAGCTTAGACAGACGGCAAGCAGGTGGCTACACCTTC. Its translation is CASSLDRRQAGGYTF.

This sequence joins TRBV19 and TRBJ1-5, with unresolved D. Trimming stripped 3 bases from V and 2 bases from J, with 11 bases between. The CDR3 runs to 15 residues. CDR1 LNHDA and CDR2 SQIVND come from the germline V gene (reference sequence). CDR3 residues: CASSISREGNQPQHF. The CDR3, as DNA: TGTGCCAGTAGTATCTCAAGAGAGGGCAATCAGCCCCAGCATTTT.

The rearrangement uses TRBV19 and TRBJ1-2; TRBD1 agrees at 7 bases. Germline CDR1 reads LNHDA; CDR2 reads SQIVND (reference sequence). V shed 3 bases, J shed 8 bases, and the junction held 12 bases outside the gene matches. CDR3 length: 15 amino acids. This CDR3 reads CASSIQGGTVIGYTF. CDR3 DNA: TGTGCCAGTAGTATCCAGGGCGGGACAGTCATAGGCTACACCTTC.

This CDR3 is CASSRGTDTEAFF. CDR3 sequence (DNA): TGTGCCAGCTCTCGGGGGACCGACACTGAAGCTTTCTTT. The chain employs TRBV11-2 and TRBJ1-1; tentative D call: TRBD1 (5 bases). The germline gives CDR1 SGHAT, CDR2 FQNNGV. Trimming removed 8 bases from V and 3 bases from J, with 13 bases in between. CDR3 length equals 13 residues.

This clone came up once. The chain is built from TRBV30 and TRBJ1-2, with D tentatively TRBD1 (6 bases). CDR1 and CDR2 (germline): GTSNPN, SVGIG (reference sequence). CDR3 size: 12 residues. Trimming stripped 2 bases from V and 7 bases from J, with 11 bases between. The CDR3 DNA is TGTGCCTGGAGTTTACAGGGTTTTGGCTACACCTTC. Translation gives CAWSLQGFGYTF.

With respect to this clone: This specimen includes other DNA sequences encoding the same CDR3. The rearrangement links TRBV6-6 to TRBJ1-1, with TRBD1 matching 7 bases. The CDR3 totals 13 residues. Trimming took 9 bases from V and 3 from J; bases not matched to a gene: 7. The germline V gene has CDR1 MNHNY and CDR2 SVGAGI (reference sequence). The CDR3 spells CASGTGVYTEAFF. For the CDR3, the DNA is TGTGCCAGTGGAACAGGGGTGTACACTGAAGCTTTCTTT.

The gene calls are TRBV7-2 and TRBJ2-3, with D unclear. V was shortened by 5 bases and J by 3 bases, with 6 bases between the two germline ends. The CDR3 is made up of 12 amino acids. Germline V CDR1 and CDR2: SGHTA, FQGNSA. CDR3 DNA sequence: TGTGCCAGCAGCGCACAAACAGATACGCAGTATTTT. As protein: CASSAQTDTQYF.

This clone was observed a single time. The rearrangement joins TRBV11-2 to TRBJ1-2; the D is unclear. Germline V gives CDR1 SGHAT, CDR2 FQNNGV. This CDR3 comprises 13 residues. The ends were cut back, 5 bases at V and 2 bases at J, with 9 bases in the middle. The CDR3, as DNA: TGTGCCAGCAGCCTCACGGTGAACTATGGCTACACCTTC. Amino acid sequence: CASSLTVNYGYTF.